A selection of T cell receptor beta chains follows, all from one sample in a study of blood T cell repertoires in COVID-19. Libraries were prepared by immunoSEQ multiplex PCR; TCRdb keeps only in-frame clonotypes and omits some of them. Among 250,000 to 350,000 clones listed, around nine tenths were seen once. The sequenced material came from peripheral blood. These receptor sequences come from a woman aged 60-75 years with acute or convalescent COVID-19. The CDR3 runs from the conserved cysteine through the conserved F or W. A D gene is named only where the DNA matches it firmly. Where a row states a size, it is once, few, many or the class of an expanded clone; other rows omit it.

DNA	CDR3	J	V	D	size	length
TGTGCCAGCAGTCCCTTAACAGGGTCCCCAAACACTGAAGCTTTCTTT	CASSPLTGSPNTEAFF	TRBJ1-1	TRBV28	.	.	16
TGTGCCAGCAGTGCCGACAGGGTAGGAGGACAGCCCCAGCATTTT	CASSADRVGGQPQHF	TRBJ1-5	TRBV27	TRBD1	.	15
TGTGCCAGCAGCTTAGAACTAGCGGGGGGGAGCTCCTACGAGCAGTACTTC	CASSLELAGGSSYEQYF	TRBJ2-7	TRBV7-2	TRBD2	.	17
TGCGCCAGCAGCGAAGCGGTCACAGGGGGACAGCCCCAGCATTTT	CASSEAVTGGQPQHF	TRBJ1-5	TRBV4-1	TRBD1	.	15
TGTGCCAGCACCTCGGGGGGCTTAGGCACCGGGGAGCTGTTTTTT	CASTSGGLGTGELFF	TRBJ2-2	TRBV28	.	.	15
TGTGCCAGCAGTTACTCGAATGCGCAGGGGGGAGCTTTCTTT	CASSYSNAQGGAFF	TRBJ1-1	TRBV6-5	TRBD1	few	14
TGTGCCAGCAGCCCAAATTTAGCGGGAGGCGGCTCAGATACGCAGTATTTT	CASSPNLAGGGSDTQYF	TRBJ2-3	TRBV11-3	TRBD2	.	17
TGTGCCAGCAGCGTAGGTACAGGAAGCGAGCAGTACTTC	CASSVGTGSEQYF	TRBJ2-7	TRBV9	.	.	13
TGCGCCAGCAGCCGCTCCACTGGCAGGACAACTAATGAAAAACTGTTTTTT	CASSRSTGRTTNEKLFF	TRBJ1-4	TRBV4-3	.	.	17
TGTGCCATCAGTCTTCTACAGGGTCATGAGCAGTTCTTC	CAISLLQGHEQFF	TRBJ2-1	TRBV10-3	.	.	13
TGTGCCAGCAGCAGACGACAGGCCCGGGGCACTGAAGCTTTCTTT	CASSRRQARGTEAFF	TRBJ1-1	TRBV3-1/TRBV3-2	.	.	15
TGTGCCAGCAGCCTGATTGACAGCGTAAATGAAAAACTGTTTTTT	CASSLIDSVNEKLFF	TRBJ1-4	TRBV7-4	.	.	15
TGTGCCACCAGTGACCCCGACAGGGCTGGCGGGGAGCTGTTTTTT	CATSDPDRAGGELFF	TRBJ2-2	TRBV24-1	TRBD1	.	15
TGTGCCAGCAGTTACTCGGTCCAGGGAGGAAACATTCAGTACTTC	CASSYSVQGGNIQYF	TRBJ2-4	TRBV6-5	.	.	15
TGTGCCAGCAGTTACTCAGGCAGGGGGGAGACCCAGTACTTC	CASSYSGRGETQYF	TRBJ2-5	TRBV6-2/TRBV6-3	TRBD1	.	14
TGTGCCACCAGCAGAGAGGTGACAGCGGGGTCACCCCTCCACTTT	CATSREVTAGSPLHF	TRBJ1-6	TRBV15	.	.	15
TGTGCCAGCAGCTTGGCCACAGGGTACCGCTATGGCTACACCTTC	CASSLATGYRYGYTF	TRBJ1-2	TRBV5-4	.	.	15
TGTGCCAGCAGTCAACAGGGCTACGAGCAGTACTTC	CASSQQGYEQYF	TRBJ2-7	TRBV6-5	.	.	12
TGCGCCAGCAGCTTGGCCGGGGACAGGGGACCCTACAATGAGCAGTTCTTC	CASSLAGDRGPYNEQFF	TRBJ2-1	TRBV5-1	TRBD1	few	17
TGTGCCAGCAGCTTGGACAGGTCAACGGGCTACACCTTC	CASSLDRSTGYTF	TRBJ1-2	TRBV5-4	.	.	13
TGTGCCAGCAGCCGACAGGGGGGAACAGATACGCAGTATTTT	CASSRQGGTDTQYF	TRBJ2-3	TRBV7-3	TRBD1	once	14
TGCGCCAGCAGCCCTGGACTAGCGGGGAAGGATGAGCAGTTCTTC	CASSPGLAGKDEQFF	TRBJ2-1	TRBV4-3	TRBD2	.	15
TGTGCCAGTAGTAGAGGTAGAGGAATCCCCTACAATGAGCAGTTCTTC	CASSRGRGIPYNEQFF	TRBJ2-1	TRBV19	.	.	16
TGTGCCAGCAGTTTGTCCCCAACAGGGGGAGAGACCCAGTACTTC	CASSLSPTGGETQYF	TRBJ2-5	TRBV6-1	TRBD1	.	15
TGTGCCAGCAGTGAATCAGACAGGGTTCAGCCCCAGCATTTT	CASSESDRVQPQHF	TRBJ1-5	TRBV2	TRBD1	.	14
TGTGCCAGCAGCGTATACAGGGAGAACACCGGGGAGCTGTTTTTT	CASSVYRENTGELFF	TRBJ2-2	TRBV9	.	.	15
TGTGCCAGCAGCCCAGACAGAAACTATGGCTACACCTTC	CASSPDRNYGYTF	TRBJ1-2	TRBV28	.	.	13